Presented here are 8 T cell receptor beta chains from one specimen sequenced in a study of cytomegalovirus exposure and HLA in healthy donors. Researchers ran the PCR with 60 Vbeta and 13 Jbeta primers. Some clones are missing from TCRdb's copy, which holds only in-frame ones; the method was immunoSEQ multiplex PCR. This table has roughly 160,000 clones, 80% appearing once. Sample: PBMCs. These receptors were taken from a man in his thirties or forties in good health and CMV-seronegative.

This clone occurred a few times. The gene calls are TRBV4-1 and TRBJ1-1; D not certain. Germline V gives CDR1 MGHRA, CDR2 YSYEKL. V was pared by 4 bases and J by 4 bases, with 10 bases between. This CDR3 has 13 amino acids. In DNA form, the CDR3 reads TGCGCCAGCAGCCTCGGCGGGGTCACTGAAGCTTTCTTT. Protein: CASSLGGVTEAFF.

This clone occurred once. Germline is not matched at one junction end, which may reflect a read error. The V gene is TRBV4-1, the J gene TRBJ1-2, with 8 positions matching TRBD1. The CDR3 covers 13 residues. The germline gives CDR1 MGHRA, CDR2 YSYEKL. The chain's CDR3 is CASSLSGTGNFAF. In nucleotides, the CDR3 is TGCGCCAGCAGCCTTTCCGGGACAGGTAACTTCGCCTTC.

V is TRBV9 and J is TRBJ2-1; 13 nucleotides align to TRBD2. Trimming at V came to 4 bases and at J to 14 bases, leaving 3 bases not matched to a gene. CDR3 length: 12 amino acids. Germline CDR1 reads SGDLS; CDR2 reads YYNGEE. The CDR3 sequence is CASSPTSGGKFF. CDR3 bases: TGTGCCAGCAGCCCGACTAGCGGGGGGAAGTTCTTC.

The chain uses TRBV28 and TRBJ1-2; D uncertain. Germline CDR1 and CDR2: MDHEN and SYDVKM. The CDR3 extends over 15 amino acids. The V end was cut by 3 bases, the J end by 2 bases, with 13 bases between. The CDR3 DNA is TGTGCCAGCAGTTTCCACAAGGGAGTAAACTATGGCTACACCTTC. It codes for CASSFHKGVNYGYTF.

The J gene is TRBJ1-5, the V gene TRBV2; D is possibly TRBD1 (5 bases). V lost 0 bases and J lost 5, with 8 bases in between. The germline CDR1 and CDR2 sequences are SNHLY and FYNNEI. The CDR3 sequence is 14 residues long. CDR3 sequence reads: CASSEAGLYQPQHF. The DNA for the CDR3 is TGTGCCAGCAGTGAAGCGGGACTGTATCAGCCCCAGCATTTT.

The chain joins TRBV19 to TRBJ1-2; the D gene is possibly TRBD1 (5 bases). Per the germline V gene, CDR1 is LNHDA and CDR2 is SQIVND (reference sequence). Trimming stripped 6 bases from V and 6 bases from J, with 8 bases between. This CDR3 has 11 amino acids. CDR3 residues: CASRSGHGYTF. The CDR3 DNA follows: TGTGCCAGTAGGTCAGGGCATGGCTACACCTTC.

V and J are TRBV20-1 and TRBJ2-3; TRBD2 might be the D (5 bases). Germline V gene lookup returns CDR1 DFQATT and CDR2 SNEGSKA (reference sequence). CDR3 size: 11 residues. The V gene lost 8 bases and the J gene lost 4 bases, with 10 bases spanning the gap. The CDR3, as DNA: TGCAGTCGAGCGGAGGCAGATACGCAGTATTTT. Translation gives CSRAEADTQYF.

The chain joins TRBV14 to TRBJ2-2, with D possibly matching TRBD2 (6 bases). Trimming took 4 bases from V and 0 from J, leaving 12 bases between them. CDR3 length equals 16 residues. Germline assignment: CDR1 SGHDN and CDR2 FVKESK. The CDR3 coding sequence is TGTGCCAGCAGCCGCCTAACGGGGGCGAACACCGGGGAGCTGTTTTTT. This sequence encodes CASSRLTGANTGELFF.